Sequencing of this T cell receptor beta chain was carried out in a study of blood T cell repertoires in COVID-19. Turning to the study itself: Spain, Italy and the United States supplied samples that represented acute and convalescent COVID-19.

Authors' data handling: Nucleated cell counts were estimated from reference gene primer amplification. Some clones are missing from TCRdb's copy, which holds only in-frame ones; the method was immunoSEQ multiplex PCR. V and J calls and clone size are copied from that table; D and trimming were computed from the DNA. The table lists about 370,000 clones, 89% of them singletons. With 4 bases clipped from V and 2 bases from J, the junction kept 4 bases outside the gene matches. Germline-derived CDR1 and CDR2 are SGHRS and YFSETQ. The CDR3 extends over 14 amino acids. Material for sequencing was peripheral blood. V and J are TRBV5-1 and TRBJ2-3; 7 bases match TRBD2. This receptor was obtained from a woman aged 30 to 39 with COVID-19, enrolled during active disease. The DNA of the CDR3 is TGCGCCAGCAGCGAGCGGGGTTACACAGATACGCAGTATTTT. This gives the protein CASSERGYTDTQYF.